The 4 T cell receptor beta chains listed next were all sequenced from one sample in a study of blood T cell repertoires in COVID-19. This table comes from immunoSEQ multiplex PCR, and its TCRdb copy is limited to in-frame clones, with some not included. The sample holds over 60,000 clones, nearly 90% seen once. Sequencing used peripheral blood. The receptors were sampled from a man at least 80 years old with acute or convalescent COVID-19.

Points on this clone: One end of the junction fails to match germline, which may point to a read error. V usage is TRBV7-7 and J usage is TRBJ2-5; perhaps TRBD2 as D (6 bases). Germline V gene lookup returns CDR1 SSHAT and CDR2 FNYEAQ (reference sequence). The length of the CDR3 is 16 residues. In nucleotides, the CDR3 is TGTGCTAGCAGCTCCCATCAGGGACGCGCGGGGGAGACCCAGTACTTC. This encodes CASSSHQGRAGETQYF.

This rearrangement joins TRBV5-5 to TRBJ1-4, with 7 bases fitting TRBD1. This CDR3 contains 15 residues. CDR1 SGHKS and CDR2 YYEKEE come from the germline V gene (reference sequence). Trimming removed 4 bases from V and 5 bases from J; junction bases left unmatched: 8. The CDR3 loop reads CASSPRDSRNEKLFF. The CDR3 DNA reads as TGTGCCAGCAGCCCTCGGGACAGTCGGAATGAAAAACTGTTTTTT.

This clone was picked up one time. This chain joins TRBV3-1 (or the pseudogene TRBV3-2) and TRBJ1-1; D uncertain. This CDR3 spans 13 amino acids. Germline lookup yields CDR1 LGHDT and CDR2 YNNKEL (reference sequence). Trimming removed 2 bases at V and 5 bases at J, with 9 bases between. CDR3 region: CASSQTVDTEAFF. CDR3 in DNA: TGTGCCAGCAGCCAAACAGTTGATACTGAAGCTTTCTTT.

CDR3 sequence (DNA): TGTGCCAGCAGCCAGGTAGCGGCCTCCTACAATGAGCAGTTCTTC. Translating it yields CASSQVAASYNEQFF. The J gene is TRBJ2-1, the V gene TRBV14, with a tentative D call TRBD2 (6 bases). In germline, CDR1 is SGHDN, CDR2 FVKESK. The V and J ends lost 3 bases and 0 bases respectively, with 9 bases between them. The CDR3 extends over 15 amino acids.